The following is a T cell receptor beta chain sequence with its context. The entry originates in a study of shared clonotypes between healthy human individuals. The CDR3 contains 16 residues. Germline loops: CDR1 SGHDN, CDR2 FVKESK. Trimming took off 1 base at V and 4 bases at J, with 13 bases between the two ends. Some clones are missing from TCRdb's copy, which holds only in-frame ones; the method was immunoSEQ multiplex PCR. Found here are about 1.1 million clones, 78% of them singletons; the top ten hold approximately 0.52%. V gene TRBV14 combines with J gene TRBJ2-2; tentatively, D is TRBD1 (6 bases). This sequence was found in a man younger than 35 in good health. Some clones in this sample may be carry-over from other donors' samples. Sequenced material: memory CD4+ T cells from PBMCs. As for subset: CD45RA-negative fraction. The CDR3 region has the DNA TGTGCCAGCAGCCAAGGGGGGCTAGCTGCCACCGGGGAGCTGTTTTTT. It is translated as CASSQGGLAATGELFF.